The present T cell receptor beta chain was sequenced within a study of blood T cells in healthy people across ages. V shed 3 bases and J shed 7 bases, with 13 bases lying between them. Germline-derived CDR1 and CDR2 are SGHTA and FQGNSA. The CDR3 has 15 residues. Note on this clonotype: Its antigen is not identified.

The authors ran a second PCR of about 6 to 12 cycles using a sample-barcoded 5' primer and a J-beta primer mix. TCRdb called the 5' RACE reads again in MiXCR, with one record for every CDR3 protein. The data show about 1 million distinct CDR3 sequences, 20% to 25% seen once. Study findings and constraints: Researchers deemed the diversity estimates from one million T cells underestimates.

Those donating, healthy Caucasian individuals from Russia, were aged 6 to 90. The same data also went into a second study, on T cells of mothers and their children. That paper adds: A few healthy Caucasian mothers served as donors, and their six children did as well. With unrelated pairs as the comparison, related mother-child pairs had a slightly higher overlap that was not significant.

This TCR was recovered from a girl aged 2-10 years in good health. The chain links TRBV7-2 to TRBJ1-6; unclear D gene. Sequenced input: blood. The CDR3 sequence: CASSFTGNRNSPLHF. CDR3 bases: TGTGCCAGCAGCTTCACTGGGAATCGAAATTCACCCCTCCACTTT.